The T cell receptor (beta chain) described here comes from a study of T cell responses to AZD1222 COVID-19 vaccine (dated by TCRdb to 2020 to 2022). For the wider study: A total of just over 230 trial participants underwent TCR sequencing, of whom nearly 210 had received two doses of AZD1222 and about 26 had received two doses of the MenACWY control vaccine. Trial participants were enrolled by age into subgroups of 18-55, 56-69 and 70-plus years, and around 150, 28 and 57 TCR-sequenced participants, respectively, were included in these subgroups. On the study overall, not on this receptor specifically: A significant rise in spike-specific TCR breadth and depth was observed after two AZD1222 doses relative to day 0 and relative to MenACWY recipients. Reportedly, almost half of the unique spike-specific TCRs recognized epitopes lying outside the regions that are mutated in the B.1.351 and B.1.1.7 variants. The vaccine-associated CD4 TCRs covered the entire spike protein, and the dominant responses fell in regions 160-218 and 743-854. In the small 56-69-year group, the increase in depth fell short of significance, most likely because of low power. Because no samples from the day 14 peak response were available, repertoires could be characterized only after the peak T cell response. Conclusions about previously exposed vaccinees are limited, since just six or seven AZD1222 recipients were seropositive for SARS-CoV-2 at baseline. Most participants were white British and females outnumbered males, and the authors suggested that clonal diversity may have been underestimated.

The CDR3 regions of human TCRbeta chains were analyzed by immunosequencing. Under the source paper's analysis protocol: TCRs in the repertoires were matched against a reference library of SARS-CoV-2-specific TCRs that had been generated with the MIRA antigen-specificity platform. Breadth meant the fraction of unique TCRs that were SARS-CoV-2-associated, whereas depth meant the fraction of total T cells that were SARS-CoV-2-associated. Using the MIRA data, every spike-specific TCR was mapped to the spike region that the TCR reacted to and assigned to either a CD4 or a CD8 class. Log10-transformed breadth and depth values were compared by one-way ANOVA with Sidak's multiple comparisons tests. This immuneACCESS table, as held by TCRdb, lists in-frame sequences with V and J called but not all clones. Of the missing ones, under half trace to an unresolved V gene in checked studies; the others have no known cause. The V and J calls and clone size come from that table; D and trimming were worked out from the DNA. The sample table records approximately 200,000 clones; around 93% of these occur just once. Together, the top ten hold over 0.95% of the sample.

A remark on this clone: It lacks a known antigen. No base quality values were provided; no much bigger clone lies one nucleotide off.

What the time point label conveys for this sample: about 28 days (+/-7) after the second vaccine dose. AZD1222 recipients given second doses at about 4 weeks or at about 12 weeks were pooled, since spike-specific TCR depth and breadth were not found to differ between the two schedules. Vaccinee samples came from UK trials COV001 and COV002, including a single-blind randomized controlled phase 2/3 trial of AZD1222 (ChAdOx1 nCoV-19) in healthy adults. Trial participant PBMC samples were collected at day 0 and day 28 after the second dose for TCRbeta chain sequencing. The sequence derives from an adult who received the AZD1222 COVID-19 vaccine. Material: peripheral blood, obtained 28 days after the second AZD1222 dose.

The nucleotide sequence is given as TGTGCCAGCAGCTTAGGGATAGCGGGGCCCCACTATGGCTACACCTTC. Its amino acids are CASSLGIAGPHYGYTF. This chain joins TRBV7-2 to TRBJ1-2; matching of 5 bases hints at TRBD1 as the D gene. CDR3 length: 16 amino acids, cysteine to phenylalanine. The DNA shown is the 48-base CDR3, in frame from base 1. V gives up 1 base and J gives up 3 bases, and the segment between their germline ends measures 15 bases. The germline V gene yields SGHTA for CDR1 and FQGNSA for CDR2.